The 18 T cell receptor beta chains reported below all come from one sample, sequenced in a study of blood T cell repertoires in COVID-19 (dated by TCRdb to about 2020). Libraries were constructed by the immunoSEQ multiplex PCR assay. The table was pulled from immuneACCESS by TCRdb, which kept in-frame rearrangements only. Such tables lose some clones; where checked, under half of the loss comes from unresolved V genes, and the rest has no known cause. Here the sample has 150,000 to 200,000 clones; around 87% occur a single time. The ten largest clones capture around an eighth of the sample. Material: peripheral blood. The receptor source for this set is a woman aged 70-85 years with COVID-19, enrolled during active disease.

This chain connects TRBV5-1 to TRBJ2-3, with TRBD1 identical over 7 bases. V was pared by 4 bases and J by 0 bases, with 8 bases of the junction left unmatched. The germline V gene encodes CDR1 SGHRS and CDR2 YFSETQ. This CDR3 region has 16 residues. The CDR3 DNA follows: TGCGCCAGCAGCCCGGCGAGACAGGGAAGCACAGATACGCAGTATTTT. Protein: CASSPARQGSTDTQYF.

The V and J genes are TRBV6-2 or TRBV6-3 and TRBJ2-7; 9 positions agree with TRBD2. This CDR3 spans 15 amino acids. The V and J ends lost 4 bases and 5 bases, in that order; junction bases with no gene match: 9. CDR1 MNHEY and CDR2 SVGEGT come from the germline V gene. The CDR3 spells CASSSYSGRRNEQYF. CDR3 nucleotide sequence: TGTGCCAGCAGTTCCTATAGCGGGAGAAGGAACGAGCAGTACTTC.

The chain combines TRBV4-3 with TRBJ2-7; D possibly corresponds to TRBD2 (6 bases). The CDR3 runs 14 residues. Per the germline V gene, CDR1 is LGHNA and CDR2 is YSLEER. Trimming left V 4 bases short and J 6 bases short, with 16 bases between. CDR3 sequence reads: CASSPGREEGEQYF. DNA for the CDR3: TGCGCCAGCAGCCCGGGCCGAGAGGAGGGCGAGCAGTACTTC.

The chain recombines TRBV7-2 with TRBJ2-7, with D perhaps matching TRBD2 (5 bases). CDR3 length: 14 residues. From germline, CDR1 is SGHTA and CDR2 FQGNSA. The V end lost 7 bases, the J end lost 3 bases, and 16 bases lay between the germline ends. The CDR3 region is CASTPPGIHYEQYF. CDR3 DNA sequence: TGTGCCAGCACCCCCCCCGGGATTCACTACGAGCAGTACTTC.

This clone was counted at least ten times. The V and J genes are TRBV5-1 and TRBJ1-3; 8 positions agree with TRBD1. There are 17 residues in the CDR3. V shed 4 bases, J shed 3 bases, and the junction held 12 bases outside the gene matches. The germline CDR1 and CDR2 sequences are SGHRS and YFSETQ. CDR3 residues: CASSEQPLQGGGNTIYF. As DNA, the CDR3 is TGCGCCAGCAGCGAACAACCTTTACAGGGGGGTGGAAACACCATATATTTT.

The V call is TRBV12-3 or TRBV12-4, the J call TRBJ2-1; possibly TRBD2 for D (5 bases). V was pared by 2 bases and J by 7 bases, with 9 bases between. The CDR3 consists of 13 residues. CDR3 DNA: TGTGCCAGCAGTTTAATTGGCGGGAATGAGCAGTTCTTC. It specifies CASSLIGGNEQFF.

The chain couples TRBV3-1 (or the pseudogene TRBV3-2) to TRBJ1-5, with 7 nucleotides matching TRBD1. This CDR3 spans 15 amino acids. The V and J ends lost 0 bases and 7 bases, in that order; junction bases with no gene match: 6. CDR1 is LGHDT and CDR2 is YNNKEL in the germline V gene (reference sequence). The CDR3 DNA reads TGTGCCAGCAGCCAAGAATCCATAGGGGGCCAGCCCCAGCATTTT. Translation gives CASSQESIGGQPQHF.

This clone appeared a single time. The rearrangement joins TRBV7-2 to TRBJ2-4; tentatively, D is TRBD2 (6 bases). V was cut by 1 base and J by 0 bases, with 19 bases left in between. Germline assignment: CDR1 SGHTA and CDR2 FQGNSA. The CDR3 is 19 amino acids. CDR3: CASSLVFGNSGIAKNIQYF. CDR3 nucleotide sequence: TGTGCCAGCAGCTTAGTGTTTGGGAATAGCGGAATAGCCAAAAACATTCAGTACTTC.

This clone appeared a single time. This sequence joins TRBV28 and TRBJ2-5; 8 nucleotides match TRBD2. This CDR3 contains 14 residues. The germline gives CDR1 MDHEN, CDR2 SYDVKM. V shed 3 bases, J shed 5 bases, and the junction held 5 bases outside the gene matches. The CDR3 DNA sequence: TGTGCCAGCAGTTTCGGGGGGGCGGATGAGACCCAGTACTTC. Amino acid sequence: CASSFGGADETQYF.

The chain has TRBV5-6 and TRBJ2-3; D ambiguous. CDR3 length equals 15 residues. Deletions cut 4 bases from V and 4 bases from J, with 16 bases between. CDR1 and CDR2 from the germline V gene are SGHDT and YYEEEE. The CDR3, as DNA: TGTGCCAGCAGCCCCTCGCTACCTCTTCCAGATACGCAGTATTTT. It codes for CASSPSLPLPDTQYF. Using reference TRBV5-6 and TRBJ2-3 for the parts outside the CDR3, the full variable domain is DAGVTQSPTHLIKTRGQQVTLRCSPKSGHDTVSWYQQALGQGPQFIFQYYEEEERQRGNFPDRFSGHQFPNYSSELNVNALLLGDSALYLCASSPSLPLPDTQYFGPGTRLTVL.

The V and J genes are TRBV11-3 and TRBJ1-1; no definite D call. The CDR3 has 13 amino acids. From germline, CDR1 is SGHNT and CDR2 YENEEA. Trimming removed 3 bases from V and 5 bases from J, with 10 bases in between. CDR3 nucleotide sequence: TGTGCCAGCAGCTTTGAGGAAATGACTGAAGCTTTCTTT. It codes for CASSFEEMTEAFF.

This CDR3 is CASSLRGARNEKLFF. CDR3 bases: TGTGCCAGCAGCTTACGGGGGGCCAGGAATGAAAAACTGTTTTTT. The V call is TRBV11-2, the J call TRBJ1-4; D is possibly TRBD1 (6 bases). The CDR3 contains 15 residues. With 2 bases removed from V and 5 bases from J, the gap between germline ends came to 12 bases. The V gene's germline CDR1 is SGHAT and CDR2 FQNNGV.

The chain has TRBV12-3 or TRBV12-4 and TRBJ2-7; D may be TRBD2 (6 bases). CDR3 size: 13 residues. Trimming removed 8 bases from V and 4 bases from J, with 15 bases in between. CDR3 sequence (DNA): TGTGCCAGCGGGCGGGACTTCCAATACGAGCAGTACTTC. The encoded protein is CASGRDFQYEQYF.

The CDR3 spells CASSLGDRGSNEQYF. The CDR3 DNA reads as TGTGCCAGCAGCTTAGGAGACAGGGGGAGCAACGAGCAGTACTTC. This sequence joins TRBV7-2 and TRBJ2-7, with 9 bases identical to TRBD1. V trimming: 1 base; J trimming: 5 bases; junction bases outside the gene matches: 6. The CDR3 spans 15 residues. Germline values: CDR1 SGHTA, CDR2 FQGNSA. Variable domain in full (rest from reference TRBV7-2 and TRBJ2-7): GAGVSQSPSNKVTEKGKDVELRCDPISGHTALYWYRQSLGQGLEFLIYFQGNSAPDKSGLPSDRFSAERTGGSVSTLTIQRTQQEDSAVYLCASSLGDRGSNEQYFGPGTRLTVT.

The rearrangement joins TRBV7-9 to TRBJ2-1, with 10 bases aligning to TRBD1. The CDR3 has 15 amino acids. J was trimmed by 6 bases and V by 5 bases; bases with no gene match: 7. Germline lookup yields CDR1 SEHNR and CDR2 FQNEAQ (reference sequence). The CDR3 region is CASSPQGQGFNEQFF. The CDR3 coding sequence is TGTGCCAGCAGCCCCCAGGGACAGGGGTTCAATGAGCAGTTCTTC.

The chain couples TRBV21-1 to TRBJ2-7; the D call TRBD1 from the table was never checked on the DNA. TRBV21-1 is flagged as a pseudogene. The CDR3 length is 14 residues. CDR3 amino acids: CASGDRVSWYEQYF. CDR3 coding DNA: TGTGCCAGCGGTGACAGGGTTTCGTGGTACGAGCAGTACTTC.

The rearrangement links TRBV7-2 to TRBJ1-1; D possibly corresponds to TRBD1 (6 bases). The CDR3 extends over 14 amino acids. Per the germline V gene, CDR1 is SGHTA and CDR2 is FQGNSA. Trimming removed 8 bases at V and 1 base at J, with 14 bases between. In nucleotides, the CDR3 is TGTGCCAGCGGGAAGACAGGAACGAACACTGAAGCTTTCTTT. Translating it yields CASGKTGTNTEAFF.

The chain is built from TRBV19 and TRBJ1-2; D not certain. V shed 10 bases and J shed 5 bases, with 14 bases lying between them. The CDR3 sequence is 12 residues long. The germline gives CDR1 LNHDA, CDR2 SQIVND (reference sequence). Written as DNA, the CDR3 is TGTGCCATTTGGGGAGTCTTTTATGGCTACACCTTC. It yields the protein CAIWGVFYGYTF.